Shown below are 16 T cell receptor beta chains from a single sample sequenced in a study of blood T cells in healthy people across ages. Using a J-beta primer mix together with a sample-barcoded 5' primer, a second PCR was run for about 6 to 11 cycles. TCRdb reprocessed the 5' RACE reads with MiXCR, giving one entry per CDR3 protein. The repertoire consists of more than 900,000 distinct CDR3 sequences, with less than 25% occurring once and the leading ten covering about 0.8%. This sample was shared with a second study, whose subject was T cells of mothers and their children.

Sequencing was performed on blood. These receptors all come from a girl aged 2-10 years in good health.

This clonotype appeared a few times. V gene TRBV12-3 or TRBV12-4 combines with J gene TRBJ2-7; 10 bases fit TRBD2. The CDR3 length is 15 residues. The junction had 9 bases not matched to a gene; V was cut back by 6 bases and J by 4 bases. CDR3 in amino acids: CASSLTTSGIYEQYF. The DNA for the CDR3 is TGTGCCAGCAGCCTGACTACTAGCGGGATATACGAGCAGTACTTC.

This clonotype has more than one count but fewer than ten. The junction departs from the called germline gene at one end, perhaps through a read error. The chain couples TRBV24-1 to TRBJ1-2; possible D gene TRBD1, 5 bases. CDR3 length: 14 residues. Germline values: CDR1 KGHDR, CDR2 SFDVKD. CDR3 loop: CATSAPGQMDGHTF. The CDR3 nucleotides read TGTGCCACCAGTGCCCCCGGACAAATGGATGGCCACACCTTC.

In this sample, this clonotype turned up a few times. The chain joins TRBV28 to TRBJ2-5; D unclear. The J call is in doubt because the DNA end fits TRBJ2-7 better. Germline loops: CDR1 MDHEN, CDR2 SYDVKM. This CDR3 is built from 13 residues. CDR3 in DNA: TGTGCCAGCAGTCCCCGTTATACCCACGAGCAGTACTTC. Protein sequence: CASSPRYTHEQYF.

There are a few counts of this clonotype. Since no conserved phenylalanine or tryptophan closes the CDR3, a read error is the likely cause. The chain couples TRBV28 to TRBJ1-1; a possible D gene is TRBD1 (5 bases). Germline CDR1 and CDR2: MDHEN and SYDVKM. The CDR3 runs to 13 residues. The V gene lost 3 bases and the J gene lost 5 bases, with 10 bases spanning the gap. As DNA, the CDR3 is TGTGCCAGCAGTTTCGCAGGGAGTACTGAAGCTTTCCTT. Its protein is CASSFAGSTEAFL.

This chain links TRBV25-1 with TRBJ2-7, with 11 bases that match TRBD2. Germline CDR1 reads MGHDK; CDR2 reads SYGVNS. V was pared by 4 bases and J by 6 bases, with 8 bases of the junction left unmatched. The CDR3 runs 15 residues. The CDR3 region has the DNA TGTGCCAGCAGTGGGCGACTAGCGGGATATCTCGAGCAGTACTTC. This sequence encodes CASSGRLAGYLEQYF.

Turning to this clonotype: Germline and junction disagree at one end, which may indicate a read error. This sequence joins TRBV12-3 or TRBV12-4 and TRBJ1-5; D may be TRBD1 (6 bases). The CDR3 totals 15 residues. The CDR3 DNA sequence: TGTGGCAGCCTGCCCCCAGGGGCTATCAATCAGCCCCAGCATTTT. Its translation is CGSLPPGAINQPQHF.

This chain uses TRBV6-6 with TRBJ2-7, with TRBD2 matching over 10 bases. The CDR3 has 17 residues. Germline loops: CDR1 MNHNY, CDR2 SVGAGI (reference sequence). V lost 0 bases to trimming and J lost 4 bases; unmatched junction nucleotides: 9. In nucleotides, the CDR3 is TGTGCCAGCAGTTACTCGGGTAGCGGGGGGCGAGTTTACGAGCAGTACTTC. This codes for CASSYSGSGGRVYEQYF.

The V gene is TRBV9, the J gene TRBJ1-1; no firm D call. The CDR3 covers 15 residues. Germline lookup yields CDR1 SGDLS and CDR2 YYNGEE. V lost 3 bases, J lost 0 bases, and 12 bases lay in between. The chain's CDR3 is CASSGGLSLNTEAFF. CDR3 DNA: TGTGCCAGCAGCGGAGGCTTATCACTGAACACTGAAGCTTTCTTT.

The chain carries TRBV29-1 and TRBJ2-7; D not resolved. Trimming stripped 4 bases from V and 3 bases from J, with 16 bases between. The V gene's germline CDR1 is SQVTM and CDR2 ANQGSEA. The CDR3 loop spans 14 amino acids. CDR3 in amino acids: CSVARPEPFYEQYF. CDR3 in DNA: TGCAGCGTTGCGCGACCTGAACCTTTCTACGAGCAGTACTTC.

The chain is built from TRBV7-9 and TRBJ2-5; no definite D call. Germline CDR1 and CDR2: SEHNR and FQNEAQ (reference sequence). This CDR3 has 13 residues. The ends were cut back, 5 bases at V and 4 bases at J, with 11 bases in the middle. CDR3 sequence (DNA): TGTGCCAGCAGCCCCCGGTCGGGAGAGACCCAGTACTTC. Encoded protein: CASSPRSGETQYF. The full variable domain, completed using reference TRBV7-9 and TRBJ2-5, is DTGVSQNPRHKITKRGQNVTFRCDPISEHNRLYWYRQTLGQGPEFLTYFQNEAQLEKSRLLSDRFSAERPKGSFSTLEIQRTEQGDSAMYLCASSPRSGETQYFGPGTRLLVL.

V and J are TRBV21-1 and TRBJ1-1. TRBV21-1 is classified as a pseudogene. The CDR3 sequence is 16 residues long. As DNA, the CDR3 is TGTGCCAGCAGCAAAGCGCAGGAGGGACTTAACACTGAAGCTTTCTTT. This codes for CASSKAQEGLNTEAFF.

This clonotype was seen more than once but under ten times. V is TRBV20-1 and J is TRBJ1-4; tentatively, D is TRBD1 (6 bases). V lost 0 bases and J 1 base, leaving 9 bases between the germline ends. Per the germline V gene, CDR1 is DFQATT and CDR2 is SNEGSKA (reference sequence). The CDR3 contains 15 residues. The CDR3 sequence: CSARDIQGTNEKLFF. In DNA, the CDR3 is TGCAGTGCTAGAGATATACAGGGAACTAATGAAAAACTGTTTTTT.

The V call is TRBV4-3, the J call TRBJ1-4, with a tentative D call TRBD1 (5 bases). This CDR3 is 16 amino acids long. Trimming left V 4 bases short and J 3 bases short, with 15 bases between. CDR1 is LGHNA and CDR2 is YSLEER in the germline V gene. This chain's CDR3 is CASSPDIASPNEKLFF. The CDR3 region has the DNA TGCGCCAGCAGCCCGGACATTGCGTCACCTAATGAAAAACTGTTTTTT.

The chain combines TRBV7-8 with TRBJ2-7; TRBD1 matches 8 bases. Per germline, CDR1 SGHVS and CDR2 FQNEAQ. Trimming removed 4 bases from V and 9 bases from J; junction bases left unmatched: 8. This CDR3 has 13 amino acids. In DNA form, the CDR3 reads TGTGCCAGCAGCTCCGAAGGGACAGGTCGGCAGTACTTC. Amino acid sequence: CASSSEGTGRQYF. Drawing the rest from reference TRBV7-8 and TRBJ2-7, the complete variable domain is GAGVSQSPRYKVAKRGQDVALRCDPISGHVSLFWYQQALGQGPEFLTYFQNEAQLDKSGLPSDRFFAERPEGSVSTLKIQRTQQEDSAVYLCASSSEGTGRQYFGPGTRLTVT.

The chain is built from TRBV20-1 and TRBJ2-4, with 7 bases lining up with TRBD2. Germline loops: CDR1 DFQATT, CDR2 SNEGSKA (reference sequence). The CDR3 totals 15 residues. The V segment lost 2 bases and the J segment 0 bases; nucleotides outside the gene matches: 4. DNA for the CDR3: TGCAGTGCTAGATACTTAGCGGGAGCCAAAAACATTCAGTACTTC. Translating it yields CSARYLAGAKNIQYF.

In this sample, this clonotype turned up once. This chain connects TRBV5-1 to TRBJ2-7; 7 bases agree with TRBD2. The CDR3 loop spans 15 amino acids. The V gene's germline CDR1 is SGHRS and CDR2 YFSETQ. V trimming: 2 bases; J trimming: 5 bases; junction bases outside the gene matches: 10. This CDR3 reads CASSFGLELSDEQYF. The CDR3 DNA is TGCGCCAGCAGCTTCGGACTAGAACTTTCCGACGAGCAGTACTTC.